These T cell receptor beta chains were read from a single sample in a study of cytomegalovirus exposure and HLA in healthy donors. Sequenced by immunoSEQ multiplex PCR; TCRdb stores in-frame clones only, minus some. The table shows roughly 160,000 clones, with over 60% occurring only once. The source material was PBMCs. The receptors originated from a girl aged 10-17 years in good health and CMV-seronegative. CDR3s include the opening cysteine and the closing phenylalanine or tryptophan. Each record gives: D gene, V gene, clone size, J gene, CDR3 protein, CDR3 DNA. D genes are given only for firm matches. For some rows the clone size is stated as once, few or many, or as a class when expanded; others skip it.

NA	TRBV5-1	NA	TRBJ1-3	CASSLGGPGNTIYF	TGCGCCAGCAGCTTGGGCGGCCCTGGAAACACCATATATTTT
TRBD2	TRBV10-3	NA	TRBJ2-1	CAILAGNNEQFF	TGTGCCATACTAGCGGGGAACAATGAGCAGTTCTTC
NA	TRBV30	NA	TRBJ1-2	CAWSALGIAASNYGYTF	TGTGCCTGGAGTGCCCTCGGGATAGCCGCCTCTAACTATGGCTACACCTTC
NA	TRBV5-1	NA	TRBJ2-5	CASSLHQGGQETQYF	TGCGCCAGCAGCTTGCACCAGGGGGGCCAAGAGACCCAGTACTTC
TRBD1	TRBV7-7	NA	TRBJ2-2	CASSRQGADTGELFF	TGTGCTAGCAGCCGACAGGGCGCCGACACCGGGGAGCTGTTTTTT
NA	TRBV6-1	NA	TRBJ1-1	CAGGLTGRTEAFF	TGTGCCGGGGGGTTGACGGGCCGCACTGAAGCTTTCTTT
TRBD1	TRBV5-5	NA	TRBJ2-5	CASSLGDSQETQYF	TGTGCCAGCAGCTTGGGGGACAGCCAAGAGACCCAGTACTTC
NA	TRBV7-9	few	TRBJ2-3	CASSLGQTQYF	TGTGCCAGCAGCTTGGGGCAGACGCAGTATTTT
NA	TRBV4-1	NA	TRBJ2-5	CASSQFPDTGRETQYF	TGCGCCAGCAGCCAATTTCCCGACACAGGTAGAGAGACCCAGTACTTC
TRBD1	TRBV5-6	NA	TRBJ1-4	CASSSTGGRLEKLFF	TGTGCCAGCAGCTCCACAGGGGGCCGGTTGGAAAAACTGTTTTTT
TRBD2	TRBV11-2	NA	TRBJ2-5	CASSLRLAEETQYF	TGTGCCAGCAGCTTAAGGCTAGCGGAAGAGACCCAGTACTTC
TRBD1	TRBV19	NA	TRBJ1-1	CASIPQGAMNTEAFF	TGTGCCAGTATTCCCCAGGGGGCGATGAACACTGAAGCTTTCTTT
TRBD1	TRBV19	NA	TRBJ2-7	CASSSSGTGFEEQYF	TGTGCCAGTAGTTCATCCGGGACAGGGTTTGAAGAGCAGTACTTC
NA	TRBV5-4	NA	TRBJ1-6	CASSLNGVYNSPLHF	TGTGCCAGCAGCTTAAACGGGGTTTATAATTCACCCCTCCACTTT
NA	TRBV13	NA	TRBJ1-1	CASSGRGGNTEAFF	TGTGCCAGCAGCGGGCGAGGGGGGAACACTGAAGCTTTCTTT
NA	TRBV28	NA	TRBJ1-1	CASATGIMNTEAFF	TGTGCCAGCGCAACAGGAATTATGAACACTGAAGCTTTCTTT
TRBD1	TRBV5-1	NA	TRBJ2-7	CASSLVSGTGAVSEQYF	TGCGCCAGCAGCTTGGTATCCGGGACAGGGGCTGTGAGCGAGCAGTACTTC
TRBD2	TRBV10-3	NA	TRBJ2-5	CAISGQASGQETQYF	TGTGCCATCAGTGGACAAGCTAGCGGGCAAGAGACCCAGTACTTC
NA	TRBV5-6	NA	TRBJ1-3	CASSQTGLPWDTIYF	TGTGCCAGCAGCCAAACAGGCCTCCCCTGGGACACCATATATTTT
NA	TRBV7-8	NA	TRBJ2-5	CASRRIAGETQYF	TGTGCCAGCCGCCGAATAGCCGGAGAGACCCAGTACTTC
NA	TRBV10-2	NA	TRBJ1-1	CASSTSVGAEAFF	TGCGCCAGCAGTACCTCCGTGGGCGCTGAAGCTTTCTTT
TRBD1	TRBV7-9	once	TRBJ2-1	CASSTNRGGYNEQFF	TGTGCCAGCAGCACAAACAGGGGCGGCTACAATGAGCAGTTCTTC
TRBD2	TRBV4-2	NA	TRBJ2-5	CASSLRGGQYQETQYF	TGTGCCAGCAGCCTTCGGGGGGGGCAGTACCAAGAGACCCAGTACTTC
NA	TRBV6-1	NA	TRBJ1-1	CASSEVTGNTEAFF	TGTGCCAGCAGTGAAGTTACAGGGAACACTGAAGCTTTCTTT
TRBD1	TRBV2	NA	TRBJ2-3	CASSIGQGRGTDTQYF	TGTGCCAGCAGTATAGGACAGGGGCGTGGCACAGATACGCAGTATTTT
NA	TRBV30	NA	TRBJ1-1	CAWAPGDVAAFF	TGTGCCTGGGCGCCGGGAGACGTCGCAGCTTTCTTT